The 20 T cell receptor beta chains below come from one sample, sequenced in a study of T cell responses to AZD1222 COVID-19 vaccine. TCRdb's table, derived via immunoSEQ multiplex PCR, lists solely in-frame clones and lacks some. The profile covers roughly 130,000 clones, with about 91% appearing a single time and 2.8% taken by the ten largest. This material consisted of peripheral blood, taken on day 0 of AZD1222 vaccination. The receptor source for this set is an adult in good health.

The CDR3 nucleotides are TGTGCCAGCAGCTTAGCGCGCGACAGGGAGGGATATGGCTACACCTTC. This encodes CASSLARDREGYGYTF. The genes are TRBV7-9 and TRBJ1-2; TRBD1 matches at 7 bases. Per germline, CDR1 SEHNR and CDR2 FQNEAQ (reference sequence). The length of the CDR3 is 16 residues. The trim removed 0 bases at V and 5 bases at J, leaving 9 bases unmatched.

The sample holds a few counts of this clone. J is TRBJ1-2 and V is TRBV6-5, with TRBD1 matching over 7 bases. The J segment lost 11 bases and the V segment lost 6 bases, leaving 6 bases of the junction unmatched. The CDR3 consists of 11 residues. Germline loops: CDR1 MNHEY, CDR2 SVGAGI. DNA of the CDR3: TGTGCCAGCAGCACAGGGGATAGATACACCTTC. Translation gives CASSTGDRYTF.

J is TRBJ2-5 and V is TRBV24-1; TRBD1 is a possible D gene (6 bases). There are 14 residues in the CDR3. V dropped 6 bases and J dropped 4 bases, with 14 bases sitting between them. Germline V gene data show CDR1 as KGHDR and CDR2 as SFDVKD. Here the CDR3 reads CATSSQGFGETQYF. The CDR3 DNA follows: TGTGCCACCAGTTCCCAGGGGTTTGGAGAGACCCAGTACTTC.

This clone was picked up one time. V gene TRBV5-5 combines with J gene TRBJ1-1, with a tentative D call TRBD1 (6 bases). V was pared by 1 base and J by 7 bases, with 11 bases between. CDR1 and CDR2 from the germline V gene are SGHKS and YYEKEE (reference sequence). The CDR3 consists of 13 residues. The CDR3 coding sequence is TGTGCCAGCAGCTTGTTACCAGGGGTTGAAGCTTTCTTT. The encoded protein is CASSLLPGVEAFF.

This rearrangement joins TRBV21-1 to TRBJ1-5. TRBV21-1 is a listed pseudogene. The CDR3 runs 12 residues. The CDR3 DNA reads as TGTGCCACCCGGCCCGAGGAGCAACCCCAGCATTTT. Its protein is CATRPEEQPQHF.

The genes are TRBV12-3 or TRBV12-4 and TRBJ1-4; D is ambiguous. Trimming took 6 bases from V and 4 from J, leaving 9 bases between them. The length of the CDR3 is 13 residues. The CDR3 coding sequence is TGTGCCAGCAGAGCGGGGTTTAATGAAAAACTGTTTTTT. As protein: CASRAGFNEKLFF.

This chain uses TRBV12-5 with TRBJ2-1; no clear D. V was shortened by 9 bases and J by 9 bases, with 6 bases between the two germline ends. The CDR3 extends over 9 amino acids. Per the germline V gene, CDR1 is LGHNT and CDR2 is FRNRAP. CDR3 coding DNA: TGTGCTAGGAGTACTGAGCAGTTCTTC. It codes for CARSTEQFF.

This chain joins TRBV6-6 and TRBJ1-4; 7 nucleotides line up with TRBD1. V lost 6 bases, J lost 8 bases, and 15 bases stayed unmatched. Germline values: CDR1 MNHNY, CDR2 SVGAGI (reference sequence). The CDR3 is 16 amino acids. The CDR3 DNA follows: TGTGCCAGCAGACAGACCCACGGGACAGCGGAGGAAAAACTGTTTTTT. This encodes CASRQTHGTAEEKLFF.

The chain uses TRBV7-2 and TRBJ1-5; D perhaps matches TRBD1 (5 bases). Germline V gene lookup returns CDR1 SGHTA and CDR2 FQGNSA. This CDR3 has 14 residues. V lost 3 bases, J lost 5 bases, and 11 bases lay in between. CDR3 sequence reads: CASSLTAGDQPQHF. The CDR3 DNA sequence: TGTGCCAGCAGCTTGACAGCTGGGGATCAGCCCCAGCATTTT.

The V and J genes are TRBV5-1 and TRBJ1-2, with TRBD1 identical over 8 bases. This CDR3 spans 15 amino acids. V trimming: 4 bases; J trimming: 4 bases; junction bases outside the gene matches: 9. CDR1 is SGHRS, CDR2 YFSETQ, per germline. For the CDR3, the DNA is TGCGCCAGCAGCCCCGCTGGACAGGGCTTCTATGGCTACACCTTC. This gives the protein CASSPAGQGFYGYTF.

The chain links TRBV7-6 to TRBJ2-7; a possible D gene is TRBD2 (5 bases). Germline CDR1 and CDR2: SGHVS and FNYEAQ. Trimming cost V 0 bases and J 3 bases, with 12 bases left between them. This CDR3 region has 15 residues. CDR3 residues: CASSLAVGGGYEQYF. The CDR3 bases are TGTGCCAGCAGCTTAGCTGTAGGTGGAGGCTACGAGCAGTACTTC. The full variable domain, completed using reference TRBV7-6 and TRBJ2-7, is GAGVSQSPRYKVTKRGQDVALRCDPISGHVSLYWYRQALGQGPEFLTYFNYEAQQDKSGLPNDRFSAERPEGSISTLTIQRTEQRDSAMYRCASSLAVGGGYEQYFGPGTRLTVT.

The CDR3 nucleotides are TGCGCCAGCAGCCAAGCTGTCCCCGGGGAGCTGTTTTTT. Translated, it gives CASSQAVPGELFF. The chain uses TRBV4-1 and TRBJ2-2; D remains unclear. V was shortened by 1 base and J by 6 bases, with 6 bases between the two germline ends. From germline, CDR1 is MGHRA and CDR2 YSYEKL. This CDR3 is built from 13 residues.

The genes are TRBV7-9 and TRBJ2-5; possibly TRBD2 for D (5 bases). Trimming stripped 3 bases from V and 2 bases from J, with 13 bases between. The CDR3 covers 15 residues. CDR1 is SEHNR and CDR2 is FQNEAQ in the germline V gene (reference sequence). CDR3: CASSLLSSGQETQYF. In nucleotides, the CDR3 is TGTGCCAGCAGCTTGCTTTCCAGCGGACAAGAGACCCAGTACTTC.

The chain is built from TRBV6-5 and TRBJ1-1; a possible D gene is TRBD1 (5 bases). Germline CDR1 is MNHEY and CDR2 is SVGAGI. Trimming cost V 2 bases and J 1 base, with 8 bases left between them. This CDR3 spans 14 amino acids. The CDR3: CASSYGQGNTEAFF. For the CDR3, the DNA is TGTGCCAGCAGTTACGGGCAGGGGAACACTGAAGCTTTCTTT.

This chain uses TRBV6-2 or TRBV6-3 with TRBJ2-7; the D is unclear. Germline CDR1 MNHEY, CDR2 SVGEGT. Between the trimmed V and J ends, which lost 4 bases and 3 bases, there was a span of 7 bases. The CDR3 spans 12 residues. In DNA, the CDR3 is TGTGCCAGCAGTTCCTCGCGCTACGAGCAGTACTTC. Amino acids: CASSSSRYEQYF.

This sequence joins TRBV10-2 and TRBJ2-1; D may be TRBD1 (5 bases). Per germline, CDR1 WSHSY and CDR2 SAAADI. With 4 bases removed from V and 5 bases from J, the gap between germline ends came to 9 bases. The length of the CDR3 is 13 residues. DNA of the CDR3: TGCGCCAGCAGTGGGGTGGGGCACAATGAGCAGTTCTTC. Translating gives CASSGVGHNEQFF.

The J gene is TRBJ1-5, the V gene TRBV6-2 or TRBV6-3; weak D call: TRBD1 (5 bases). Between the trimmed V and J ends, which lost 5 bases and 3 bases, there was a span of 11 bases. Germline CDR1 MNHEY, CDR2 SVGEGT. The CDR3 is 14 residues long. The CDR3 reads CASSGGWDNQPQHF. CDR3 in DNA: TGTGCCAGCAGTGGGGGGTGGGACAATCAGCCCCAGCATTTT.

The chain recombines TRBV5-8 with TRBJ1-1; D unclear. The CDR3 has 13 amino acids. V was pared by 0 bases and J by 3 bases, with 6 bases between. Per the germline V gene, CDR1 is SGHTS and CDR2 is YDEGEE. CDR3 DNA sequence: TGTGCCAGCAGCTTGGAAGAATACACTGAAGCTTTCTTT. Its translation is CASSLEEYTEAFF.

This clone showed up just once. V is TRBV29-1 and J is TRBJ2-1, with TRBD2 matching 10 bases. The length of the CDR3 is 13 residues. Germline CDR1 SQVTM, CDR2 ANQGSEA. The V and J ends lost 6 bases and 4 bases, in that order; junction bases with no gene match: 3. In DNA form, the CDR3 reads TGCAGCGTACCGGGACTAGCGTACAATGAGCAGTTCTTC. Translated, it gives CSVPGLAYNEQFF.

The J gene is TRBJ2-5, the V gene TRBV12-3 or TRBV12-4; tentatively, D is TRBD2 (6 bases). The CDR3 length is 13 residues. Trimming shortened V by 2 bases and J by 5 bases, and 9 bases separated the two germline ends. The CDR3 protein is CASSLSGSETQYF. CDR3 coding DNA: TGTGCCAGCAGTTTATCCGGGAGTGAGACCCAGTACTTC.